These 31 T cell receptor beta chains share one sample of origin, sequenced in a study of neurological immune-mediated disorders. TCRdb redid the calling of the 5' RACE reads with MiXCR, one entry per CDR3 protein. The data show approximately 82,000 distinct CDR3 sequences, 2.5% to 3% seen once. The source material was PBMCs. The receptors stem from a woman aged 25-40 years with multiple sclerosis.

This clonotype was seen ten or more times. The CDR3 spells CASSRTGNTIYF. The CDR3 bases are TGTGCCAGCAGTCGTACTGGAAACACCATATATTTT. The rearrangement links TRBV12-3 or TRBV12-4 to TRBJ1-3; D unresolved. The V and J ends lost 5 bases and 2 bases respectively, with 4 bases between them. The CDR3 is 12 residues long.

This clonotype has a handful of counts. A much more abundant neighbour one base away suggests this may be a read error. This is likely a read error, given that the CDR3 carries no conserved phenylalanine or tryptophan at its end. V gene TRBV5-8 combines with J gene TRBJ2-7, with 9 bases matching TRBD1. The CDR3 runs to 15 residues. With V trimmed by 0 bases and J by 2 bases, 3 bases remained unmatched. The germline gives CDR1 SGHTS, CDR2 YDEGEE. CDR3 bases: TGTGCCAGCAGCTTGGTCAGGGACAGGGCCTACGAGCAGTACATC. Amino acids: CASSLVRDRAYEQYI.

This clonotype appeared many times. This rearrangement joins TRBV5-6 to TRBJ2-1, with D possibly being TRBD2 (5 bases). The germline CDR1 and CDR2 sequences are SGHDT and YYEEEE. The V and J ends lost 5 bases and 2 bases respectively, with 11 bases between them. CDR3 length equals 14 residues. In DNA, the CDR3 is TGTGCCAGCAGTCAAGCCGGGACCTACAATGAGCAGTTCTTC. Amino acid sequence: CASSQAGTYNEQFF.

In its sample, this clonotype was seen many times. This rearrangement joins TRBV7-2 to TRBJ2-3; D unresolved. This CDR3 is built from 17 residues. V was trimmed by 0 bases and J by 5 bases, leaving 18 bases between them. Per the germline V gene, CDR1 is SGHTA and CDR2 is FQGNSA. CDR3 bases: TGTGCCAGCAGCTTAGCTCGGGCAACCACGCACGAAGATACGCAGTATTTT. It specifies CASSLARATTHEDTQYF.

This clonotype has only a few counts. The chain couples TRBV4-2 to TRBJ1-1; D might be TRBD1 (5 bases). The CDR3 contains 15 residues. Germline loops: CDR1 LGHNA, CDR2 YNFKEQ. V lost 0 bases to trimming and J lost 3 bases, with 11 bases between them. The CDR3: CASSQEQGADTEAFF. CDR3 DNA: TGTGCCAGCAGCCAAGAGCAAGGGGCGGACACTGAAGCTTTCTTT.

This clonotype was seen many times. The CDR3 loop reads CASSPDLTSGNVQYF. The DNA for the CDR3 is TGTGCCAGCAGCCCTGACCTGACTAGCGGGAACGTGCAGTACTTC. The V gene is TRBV7-2, the J gene TRBJ2-7; 11 bases are shared with TRBD2. The CDR3 consists of 15 residues. The germline V gene encodes CDR1 SGHTA and CDR2 FQGNSA. V lost 5 bases and J lost 9; bases outside the gene matches: 12.

This clonotype was seen at least ten times. This chain connects TRBV24-1 to TRBJ2-3, with 10 bases fitting TRBD1. This CDR3 contains 13 residues. V was clipped by 7 bases and J by 4 bases; unmatched bases: 1. Germline V lookup: CDR1 KGHDR, CDR2 SFDVKD. The CDR3 region has the DNA TGTGCCACCAGAGGACAGGGGGCAGATACGCAGTATTTT. Translated, it gives CATRGQGADTQYF.

This clonotype was picked up many times. The gene calls are TRBV2 and TRBJ2-5; D is possibly TRBD1 (6 bases). This CDR3 region has 14 residues. In germline, CDR1 is SNHLY, CDR2 FYNNEI. Trimming pared 4 bases from V and 5 bases from J, leaving 14 bases between. CDR3 protein: CASSARRGPETQYF. CDR3 bases: TGTGCCAGCAGTGCCCGCAGGGGTCCTGAGACCCAGTACTTC.

This clonotype was counted many times. V usage is TRBV12-3 or TRBV12-4 and J usage is TRBJ1-2, with unresolved D. The CDR3 runs to 12 residues. With 3 bases removed from V and 8 bases from J, the gap between germline ends came to 10 bases. This CDR3 is CASSFPQRGYTF. The CDR3 bases are TGTGCCAGCAGTTTTCCCCAGCGCGGCTACACCTTC.

This clonotype was observed at least ten times. The CDR3 nucleotides read TGCAGCGTTGAAGGGCTAGCGGGAGTTAATGAGCAGTTCTTC. It codes for CSVEGLAGVNEQFF. The chain couples TRBV29-1 to TRBJ2-1, with TRBD2 matching 10 bases. CDR3 length equals 14 residues. In germline, CDR1 is SQVTM, CDR2 ANQGSEA. Germline trimming cut 1 base from V and 7 bases from J; bases unmatched to any gene: 4.

This clonotype showed up many times. The chain carries TRBV20-1 and TRBJ2-1; TRBD2 matches 12 bases. CDR1 DFQATT and CDR2 SNEGSKA come from the germline V gene (reference sequence). V shed 1 base, J shed 1 base, and the junction held 5 bases outside the gene matches. The CDR3 is made up of 17 amino acids. The CDR3 here is CSARGLAGGRSYNEQFF. In DNA, the CDR3 is TGCAGTGCTAGAGGGCTAGCGGGAGGGCGGTCCTACAATGAGCAGTTCTTC.

There are many counts of this clonotype. The rearrangement uses TRBV29-1 and TRBJ2-1; D is undetermined. The germline V gene has CDR1 SQVTM and CDR2 ANQGSEA. There are 13 residues in the CDR3. V gave up 3 bases and J gave up 4 bases, with 10 bases separating them. CDR3 protein: CSVEGIVYNEQFF. CDR3 nucleotides: TGCAGCGTTGAGGGGATAGTATACAATGAGCAGTTCTTC.

This clonotype was counted at least ten times. V is TRBV12-3 or TRBV12-4 and J is TRBJ2-3; 10 nucleotides agree with TRBD2. Losses at the gene ends were 2 bases for V and 2 bases for J; bases not matched to a gene: 4. The CDR3 runs to 16 residues. Written as DNA, the CDR3 is TGTGCCAGCAGTTTAAGGCTAGCGGGGGCCACAGATACGCAGTATTTT. This gives the protein CASSLRLAGATDTQYF.

There are many counts of this clonotype. The rearrangement joins TRBV7-2 to TRBJ2-1, with D possibly TRBD2 on 5 matching bases. Trimming left V 1 base short and J 1 base short, with 14 bases between. This CDR3 is 17 amino acids long. CDR1 SGHTA and CDR2 FQGNSA come from the germline V gene. The CDR3 region is CASSLDPGLGSYNEQFF. The CDR3 region has the DNA TGTGCCAGCAGCTTAGATCCGGGGTTAGGATCCTACAATGAGCAGTTCTTC.

This clonotype was observed at least ten times. The V gene is TRBV5-1, the J gene TRBJ2-7, with D maybe TRBD2 (6 bases). V was shortened by 1 base and J by 3 bases, with 8 bases between the two germline ends. Germline lookup yields CDR1 SGHRS and CDR2 YFSETQ. The CDR3 is 13 residues long. CDR3 in amino acids: CASSLSEGYEQYF. The DNA for the CDR3 is TGCGCCAGCAGCTTGTCGGAGGGCTACGAGCAGTACTTC. Supplemented by reference TRBV5-1 and TRBJ2-7, the full variable domain reads KAGVTQTPRYLIKTRGQQVTLSCSPISGHRSVSWYQQTPGQGLQFLFEYFSETQRNKGNFPGRFSGRQFSNSRSEMNVSTLELGDSALYLCASSLSEGYEQYFGPGTRLTVT.

This clonotype was counted ten times or more. V usage is TRBV5-5 and J usage is TRBJ2-3; 12 nucleotides align to TRBD1. The CDR3 is made up of 18 amino acids. After removal of 4 bases from V and 5 bases from J, the junction contained 14 bases not matched to a gene. CDR1 is SGHKS and CDR2 is YYEKEE in the germline V gene (reference sequence). CDR3 DNA sequence: TGTGCCAGCAGCGGGGTCTCCTCCGGGACAGGGGGCAGAGATACGCAGTATTTT. This translates into CASSGVSSGTGGRDTQYF.

This clonotype was observed many times. The rearrangement joins TRBV4-3 to TRBJ1-2; perhaps TRBD1 as D (6 bases). With 1 base removed from V and 5 bases from J, the gap between germline ends came to 20 bases. Germline CDR1 reads LGHNA; CDR2 reads YSLEER. The CDR3 has 17 amino acids. In nucleotides, the CDR3 is TGCGCCAGCAGCCAAGTAACCCCGGGCAGGGGACTTTATGGCTACACCTTC. It encodes CASSQVTPGRGLYGYTF.

The table lists this clonotype with many counts. The chain is built from TRBV6-5 and TRBJ1-2; 7 positions agree with TRBD1. CDR3 length: 13 amino acids. Looked up from germline, CDR1 is MNHEY and CDR2 is SVGAGI. The ends lost 5 bases at V and 2 bases at J; junction bases unmatched: 2. The CDR3 nucleotides read TGTGCCAGCAGTGACAGGGTGAACTATGGCTACACCTTC. Its translation is CASSDRVNYGYTF.

This clonotype was recorded many times. This chain connects TRBV5-1 to TRBJ2-5; 8 bases line up with TRBD1. Germline CDR1 reads SGHRS; CDR2 reads YFSETQ. Losses at the gene ends were 3 bases for V and 2 bases for J; bases not matched to a gene: 6. This CDR3 contains 15 residues. DNA for the CDR3: TGCGCCAGCAGCTCCCTGGGACAGGCACAAGAGACCCAGTACTTC. As protein: CASSSLGQAQETQYF.

This clonotype was found many times. This chain uses TRBV7-9 with TRBJ2-7; TRBD2 aligns across 7 bases. CDR1 is SEHNR and CDR2 is FQNEAQ in the germline V gene (reference sequence). Unmatched junction bases numbered 4, after V lost 1 base and J lost 1 base. This CDR3 is 15 amino acids long. The CDR3 bases are TGTGCCAGCAGCTTAGTCGGGGGGAAGTCCTACGAGCAGTACTTC. Translating it yields CASSLVGGKSYEQYF.

This clonotype was observed a few times. A much larger clone lies one base from this, so it may be a read error. The chain carries TRBV6-4 and TRBJ2-1; 8 nucleotides align to TRBD2. Looked up from germline, CDR1 is MRHNA and CDR2 is SNTAGT. CDR3 length: 15 amino acids. Written as DNA, the CDR3 is TGTGCCAGCAGTGACTCGACGGGAGGGTACAATGCGCAGTTCTTC. Translated: CASSDSTGGYNAQFF.

This clonotype came up many times. V is TRBV5-6 and J is TRBJ1-6, with D maybe TRBD1 (5 bases). This CDR3 spans 14 amino acids. V was pared by 5 bases and J by 6 bases, with 12 bases between. CDR1 is SGHDT, CDR2 YYEEEE, per germline. CDR3 bases: TGTGCCAGCAGTTACGGGACCCTTAATTCACCCCTCCACTTT. It is translated as CASSYGTLNSPLHF.

This clonotype was recorded many times. CDR3 protein: CASSLEYLTDTQYF. The CDR3 nucleotides are TGCGCCAGCAGCTTGGAGTACCTCACAGATACGCAGTATTTT. The chain carries TRBV5-1 and TRBJ2-3; D is uncertain. The V end lost 0 bases, the J end lost 2 bases, and 7 bases lay between the germline ends. Germline V lookup: CDR1 SGHRS, CDR2 YFSETQ. This CDR3 has 14 amino acids.

The chain uses TRBV10-3 and TRBJ2-3; 8 bases agree with TRBD2. Germline V gives CDR1 ENHRY, CDR2 SYGVKD. Trimming took 5 bases from V and 2 from J; bases not matched to a gene: 6. This CDR3 has 15 residues. The CDR3 DNA reads as TGTGCCATCAGTAGCGGGAGCTCATACACAGATACGCAGTATTTT. Its translation is CAISSGSSYTDTQYF.

This clonotype came up many times. The chain uses TRBV27 and TRBJ2-1, with TRBD2 matching over 9 bases. The CDR3 loop spans 16 amino acids. CDR1 and CDR2 from the germline V gene are MNHEY and SMNVEV (reference sequence). V trimming: 0 bases; J trimming: 6 bases; junction bases outside the gene matches: 6. Here the CDR3 reads CASSLSSAGGSNEQFF. The CDR3 nucleotides are TGTGCCAGCAGTTTATCTTCGGCGGGAGGGAGCAATGAGCAGTTCTTC.

There are many counts of this clonotype. The chain carries TRBV29-1 and TRBJ2-5; 7 bases fit TRBD2. Germline CDR1 is SQVTM and CDR2 is ANQGSEA. CDR3 length equals 12 residues. V shed 8 bases and J 5 bases; nucleotides not matched to a gene: 8. The CDR3 nucleotides are TGCAGCTCCAGGGACTATGAGGAGACCCAGTACTTC. Protein product: CSSRDYEETQYF.

This clonotype appeared many times. The chain has TRBV12-3 or TRBV12-4 and TRBJ2-3; 8 nucleotides align to TRBD1. This CDR3 comprises 17 residues. J was trimmed by 5 bases and V by 1 base; bases with no gene match: 11. The chain's CDR3 is CASSLGPGQGAKDTQYF. The CDR3 DNA reads as TGTGCCAGCAGTTTAGGTCCGGGGCAGGGGGCTAAAGATACGCAGTATTTT.

The table lists this clonotype with many counts. The chain joins TRBV6-5 to TRBJ1-5; TRBD1 aligns across 11 bases. Per germline, CDR1 MNHEY and CDR2 SVGAGI. J was trimmed by 6 bases and V by 5 bases; bases with no gene match: 3. The CDR3 has 14 residues. CDR3 coding DNA: TGTGCCAGCAGTCGGACAGGGGGCTTTCAGCCCCAGCATTTT. Translated: CASSRTGGFQPQHF.

This clonotype has a count of ten or more. The J gene is TRBJ2-3, the V gene TRBV4-2, with unresolved D. V shed 0 bases and J shed 0 bases, with 13 bases lying between them. The CDR3 is made up of 17 amino acids. The germline V gene encodes CDR1 LGHNA and CDR2 YNFKEQ. The CDR3 DNA reads TGTGCCAGCAGCCAAGAGGCGGCAGGTGGGAGCACAGATACGCAGTATTTT. Translated: CASSQEAAGGSTDTQYF.

This clonotype has at least ten counts. The rearrangement joins TRBV20-1 to TRBJ1-6; D unclear. In germline, CDR1 is DFQATT, CDR2 SNEGSKA (reference sequence). The V end was cut by 6 bases, the J end by 3 bases, with 12 bases between. CDR3 size: 14 residues. The CDR3, as DNA: TGCAGTGCCCCGCAGACGGACTATAATTCACCCCTCCACTTT. This translates into CSAPQTDYNSPLHF.

In this sample, this clonotype turned up many times. This sequence joins TRBV6-2 or TRBV6-3 and TRBJ2-2; D remains ambiguous. Germline CDR1 reads MNHEY; CDR2 reads SVGEGT. This CDR3 region has 15 residues. Trimming shortened V by 0 bases and J by 4 bases, and 9 bases separated the two germline ends. CDR3 DNA: TGTGCCAGCAGTTACTCGGGGAAAGGCACCGGGGAGCTGTTTTTT. Amino acids: CASSYSGKGTGELFF.